One sample yielded the 3 T cell receptor beta chains listed below, sequenced in a study of shared clonotypes between healthy human individuals. The table came from immunoSEQ multiplex PCR; TCRdb's copy has only in-frame clones and leaves some out. Of around 1 million clones in the sample, about 80% are singletons; the top ten hold over 1.3%. Sequencing was performed on memory CD4+ T cells sorted from blood. Subset of the sample: CD45RA-negative fraction. These receptors all come from a man younger than 35 in good health.

This clone has just a few counts. The chain recombines TRBV2 with TRBJ1-1, with D uncertain. CDR1 and CDR2 from the germline V gene are SNHLY and FYNNEI. CDR3 length: 14 amino acids. The germline V and J ends were trimmed by 4 bases and 4 bases, with 13 bases remaining between them. The CDR3 region has the DNA TGTGCCAGCAGTGGGCACAGCCCAAGCACTGAAGCTTTCTTT. Its protein is CASSGHSPSTEAFF.

This chain uses TRBV7-9 with TRBJ2-5, with D perhaps matching TRBD2 (5 bases). The CDR3 contains 15 residues. Germline V gives CDR1 SEHNR, CDR2 FQNEAQ (reference sequence). V shed 3 bases and J shed 0 bases, with 11 bases lying between them. The CDR3 nucleotides read TGTGCCAGCAGCTTCGGGGTAAGGGACCAAGAGACCCAGTACTTC. Translating it yields CASSFGVRDQETQYF.

CDR3 bases: TGTGCCAGAGGGGAAACAAAGGGCACTGAAGCTTTCTTT. As protein: CARGETKGTEAFF. The chain combines TRBV19 with TRBJ1-1, with a weak D call TRBD1 (5 bases). Trimming pared 9 bases from V and 4 bases from J, leaving 15 bases between. Germline V gene sequence: CDR1 LNHDA, CDR2 SQIVND (reference sequence). The CDR3 consists of 13 residues.